Described below is a single TCR beta chain sequence and its context. Antigen specificity is unknown. V was clipped by 1 base and J by 2 bases, with 9 bases between them. From germline, CDR1 is SGHRS and CDR2 YFSETQ. The CDR3 has 14 residues. Sequencing targeted expressed TCRB transcripts, as all isolated RNA had been reverse transcribed. Around 3.9 million reads on average were seen across naive, central memory and regulatory T cell samples. Assay used: immunoSEQ multiplex PCR; TCRdb lists only in-frame clones, some missing. Among about 620,000 clones listed, around a sixth were seen once. The data were obtained in a study of beta chain features in type 1 diabetes. Sorting based on CD45RO/CCR7/CD25/CD127/CD95/CD27 separated CD4+ naive, central memory, regulatory and stem cell-like memory cells. Broader study findings: VDJ junctions in type 1 diabetes patients carried more deletions and fewer insertions.

Source material: naive CD4+ T cells from blood. The receptor was isolated from a young man in good health. This chain joins TRBV5-1 and TRBJ1-2, with D possibly TRBD1 on 5 matching bases. This CDR3 reads CASSLSRDNYGYTF. For the CDR3, the DNA is TGCGCCAGCAGCTTGAGTAGGGACAACTATGGCTACACCTTC.